This entry concerns a single T cell receptor beta chain. The antigen remains undetermined. The sample belongs to a study of CD8 T cells in ankylosing spondylitis. Study-level points and caveats: One TCR beta motif, made up of eight or nine highly homologous variants, appeared characteristic of ankylosing spondylitis blood.

The germline V gene has CDR1 LGHDT and CDR2 YNNKEL (reference sequence). V lost 6 bases, J lost 1 base, and 9 bases lay in between. The CDR3 loop spans 13 amino acids. Each CDR3 protein gets one entry after TCRdb re-called the 5' RACE reads with MiXCR. The repertoire has around 490,000 distinct CDR3 sequences, 5.3% of them found once; the top ten carry roughly 3.5%. Sequencing was carried out using blood, either unsorted or a sorted T cell fraction (not recorded which). The sequence derives from a male donor with ankylosing spondylitis. The chain links TRBV3-1 to TRBJ1-1; D ambiguous. The CDR3 DNA reads TGTGCCAGCAGGGTCTGGGGGAACACTGAAGCTTTCTTT. Amino acids: CASRVWGNTEAFF.